This TCR beta chain comes out of a study of T-cell memory formation after mild COVID-19 (dated by TCRdb to the early 2020s). Notes on the research overall: TCR sequence clusters from the two donors were largely donor specific. In a couple of donors, T-cell clones that expanded and contracted after mild COVID-19 were tracked by sequencing TCRalpha and TCRbeta repertoires over time. The cohort comprised two young, previously healthy adult volunteers, one female and one male.

This clonotype has just a few counts. Its antigen specificity is not known. One base away there is no much larger clone; base qualities are not given. Ficoll-Paque density gradient centrifugation was the method used to isolate PBMCs. Per the germline V gene, KGHSH is the CDR1 and LQKENI is the CDR2. Ends trimmed: V by 2 bases, J by 8 bases; bases unmatched to a gene: 19. The CDR3 measures 19 amino acids from cysteine to phenylalanine. The CDR3 DNA has 57 bases and is translated from base 1. Data came from an Illumina NovaSeq 6000. cDNA libraries for TCRalpha and TCRbeta were prepared by 5'RACE using constant-segment primers, with sample barcodes and unique molecular identifiers added. RNA was extracted from every sample with Trizol reagent. Libraries were amplified in two PCR steps, with a second sample barcode and Illumina TruSeq adapters added in the second step. Sequencing of libraries was performed on an Illumina NovaSeq with 2 x 150 bp paired-end reads. The study's processing was this. The reads were demultiplexed and collapsed into UMI-guided consensus sequences using migec v1.2.7. Using mixcr v2.1.11, UMI consensuses were aligned to TRA and TRB V and J templates and then assembled into clonotypes. Expanded or contracted clonotypes were those called significant by both edgeR and NoisET, with noise models trained on biological replicates. edgeR calls used a false discovery rate-adjusted p below 0.01 and a log2 fold-change threshold of 1. As an exploratory analysis of dynamics, max-normalized trajectories of the 1000 most abundant clonotypes were examined by PCA with hierarchical clustering. Separately sequenced CD4+ and CD8+ repertoires were used to assign a CD4 or CD8 phenotype to each responding clone. TCRdb cleaned the public reads at Q25 with fastp, built clones with MiXCR and kept in-frame beta chains. Each CDR3 protein appears once, grouped with its most common genes and DNA. These V and J calls originate from TCRdb's pipeline instead of the authors' own analysis. A total of some 260,000 distinct CDR3 sequences appear in this sample, about 16% of them only once. The ten largest account for approximately 3.6% of the sample.

What the research found in general, with its limitations: Balanced CD4/CD8 phenotypes were observed for clones contracting from day 15 to 85, whereas a bias towards CD4+ was observed for a second wave of clones expanding from day 15 to 37. Some responding clones were detected in pre-infection memory, suggesting pre-existing cross-reactive memory T cells joined the SARS-CoV-2 response. Contracting CD4+ clones were located mainly in the CM and EM memory subsets, whereas CD8+ clones were found to be enriched in EMRA. Whether the second-wave clones peaking on day 37 were SARS-CoV-2 specific was not confirmed. The study covered only a couple of mild cases, and larger cohorts including severe cases with pre-infection samples were considered necessary.

The clonotype was recovered from a man between 18 and 35 years old who had mild COVID-19 (a few samples of this study predate the infection). The sample titles of this study are shuffled in the database, so cell type and time point are left out; the donor was told from shared clones. The chain is encoded by TRBV18 joined to TRBJ2-1; a stretch of 9 junction bases matches TRBD1. The sequencing sample was made of PBMCs or a T cell subset sorted from them (not recorded which). The CDR3 sequence is CASSPRARTGVIPKDEQFF. The nucleotides are TGTGCCAGCTCACCAAGGGCAAGGACAGGGGTCATTCCTAAGGATGAGCAGTTCTTC. The CDR3, completed at both ends by the reference TRBV18 and TRBJ2-1 genes, gives the full variable domain NAGVMQNPRHLVRRRGQEARLRCSPMKGHSHVYWYRQLPEEGLKFMVYLQKENIIDESGMPKERFSAEFPKEGPSILRIQQVVRGDSAAYFCASSPRARTGVIPKDEQFFGPGTRLTVL.